The 25 T cell receptor beta chains reported below all come from one sample, sequenced in a study of T cell responses to AZD1222 COVID-19 vaccine. The assay was immunoSEQ multiplex PCR, and TCRdb's table has in-frame clones only and misses some. This table has roughly 120,000 clones, about nine tenths appearing once. Source: peripheral blood, taken on day 0 of AZD1222 vaccination. The source is an adult in good health.

The V and J genes are TRBV27 and TRBJ1-5; D uncertain. The CDR3 covers 14 residues. The germline V gene has CDR1 MNHEY and CDR2 SMNVEV (reference sequence). The V end lost 5 bases, the J end lost 0 bases, and 8 bases lay between the germline ends. The CDR3 region is CASSLKLSNQPQHF. CDR3 coding DNA: TGTGCCAGCAGTCTCAAGCTTAGCAATCAGCCCCAGCATTTT.

The chain is built from TRBV2 and TRBJ1-4; the D is unclear. The CDR3 is 14 amino acids. Trimming shortened V by 7 bases and J by 8 bases, and 17 bases separated the two germline ends. CDR1 and CDR2 (germline): SNHLY, FYNNEI. The CDR3 DNA is TGTGCCAGCATCGCGCGCCTTCCCGGGGAAAAACTGTTTTTT. Translation gives CASIARLPGEKLFF.

J is TRBJ2-4 and V is TRBV18, with 9 bases lining up with TRBD1. With V trimmed by 4 bases and J by 0 bases, 7 bases remained unmatched. The CDR3 is 17 residues long. Germline V gives CDR1 KGHSH, CDR2 LQKENI. This CDR3 is CASSLIRGQGAKNIQYF. In DNA form, the CDR3 reads TGTGCCAGCTCACTTATCCGGGGACAGGGAGCCAAAAACATTCAGTACTTC.

This chain connects TRBV19 to TRBJ1-2; D possibly corresponds to TRBD1 (5 bases). Trimming took 3 bases from V and 7 from J, leaving 9 bases between them. Looked up from germline, CDR1 is LNHDA and CDR2 is SQIVND (reference sequence). The CDR3 has 12 amino acids. The CDR3 DNA follows: TGTGCCAGTAGTATGGGACTATTTGGCTACACCTTC. Translating it yields CASSMGLFGYTF.

The V and J genes are TRBV4-1 and TRBJ1-1, with TRBD1 identical over 7 bases. With V trimmed by 0 bases and J by 6 bases, 7 bases remained unmatched. This CDR3 comprises 15 residues. CDR1 MGHRA and CDR2 YSYEKL come from the germline V gene. The CDR3 sequence: CASSQDTGDGAEAFF. Here the CDR3 DNA reads TGCGCCAGCAGCCAAGATACAGGGGATGGTGCTGAAGCTTTCTTT.

This clone was observed once. The J gene is TRBJ1-4, the V gene TRBV6-5, with D possibly matching TRBD1 (6 bases). From germline, CDR1 is MNHEY and CDR2 SVGAGI. The length of the CDR3 is 14 residues. Trimming removed 6 bases from V and 8 bases from J, with 16 bases in between. In DNA, the CDR3 is TGTGCCAGCAGCTCCAGGGGATGGGGCGAAAAACTGTTTTTT. Translation gives CASSSRGWGEKLFF.

This clone appeared a single time. This chain joins TRBV3-1 (or the pseudogene TRBV3-2) and TRBJ2-3, with D unresolved. CDR3 length: 14 residues. The V gene's germline CDR1 is LGHDT and CDR2 YNNKEL (reference sequence). V lost 1 base, J lost 0 bases, and 5 bases lay in between. The CDR3 bases are TGTGCCAGCAGCCAAGGGATAAGCACAGATACGCAGTATTTT. Translating it yields CASSQGISTDTQYF.

The chain uses TRBV27 and TRBJ1-4; TRBD1 matches at 8 bases. V was clipped by 2 bases and J by 4 bases; unmatched bases: 6. The germline V gene has CDR1 MNHEY and CDR2 SMNVEV (reference sequence). The CDR3 is 16 amino acids. The CDR3 sequence is CASSLRTGPNNEKLFF. CDR3 bases: TGTGCCAGCAGTTTAAGGACAGGGCCCAATAATGAAAAACTGTTTTTT. Supplemented by reference TRBV27 and TRBJ1-4, the full variable domain reads EAQVTQNPRYLITVTGKKLTVTCSQNMNHEYMSWYRQDPGLGLRQIYYSMNVEVTDKGDVPEGYKVSRKEKRNFPLILESPSPNQTSLYFCASSLRTGPNNEKLFFGSGTQLSVL.

The chain is built from TRBV6-5 and TRBJ2-7; 9 bases match TRBD1. Losses at the gene ends were 6 bases for V and 0 bases for J; bases not matched to a gene: 6. Germline values: CDR1 MNHEY, CDR2 SVGAGI. The CDR3 runs to 15 residues. As DNA, the CDR3 is TGTGCCAGCAGAACTGGACAGGGGTTCTCCTACGAGCAGTACTTC. Translated, it gives CASRTGQGFSYEQYF.

The genes are TRBV19 and TRBJ2-7; 7 bases are shared with TRBD1. The CDR3 has 15 amino acids. V lost 7 bases to trimming and J lost 8 bases; unmatched junction nucleotides: 17. Germline loops: CDR1 LNHDA, CDR2 SQIVND (reference sequence). The CDR3 nucleotides read TGTGCCAGTAAAACTAACCGGGACAGTACGTACAAGCAGTACTTC. It translates to CASKTNRDSTYKQYF.

The chain has TRBV6-6 and TRBJ2-1; no reliable D call. This CDR3 contains 13 residues. Germline V gene lookup returns CDR1 MNHNY and CDR2 SVGAGI (reference sequence). V dropped 6 bases and J dropped 6 bases, with 12 bases sitting between them. DNA of the CDR3: TGTGCCAGCAGGGGGAAAGTCGGCAATGAGCAGTTCTTC. This encodes CASRGKVGNEQFF.

This chain links TRBV6-5 with TRBJ1-2; the D gene is possibly TRBD1 (5 bases). The CDR3 covers 13 residues. Germline CDR1 MNHEY, CDR2 SVGAGI. The V end was cut by 7 bases, the J end by 2 bases, with 11 bases between. In DNA form, the CDR3 reads TGTGCCAGCACCCCCCGGGGGAACTATGGCTACACCTTC. Its protein is CASTPRGNYGYTF.

Regarding this clone: A junction end diverges from the germline sequence, so it may reflect a read error. The chain links TRBV10-3 to TRBJ2-2; D may be TRBD1 or TRBD2 (5 bases each). CDR1 is ENHRY, CDR2 SYGVKD, per germline. This CDR3 comprises 14 residues. The CDR3 spells CAISPGTKTGELFF. The CDR3 nucleotides read TGTGCCATCAGTCCGGGGACGAAGACCGGGGAGCTGTTTTTT.

The V gene is TRBV27, the J gene TRBJ1-6; TRBD1 might be the D (5 bases). The CDR3 consists of 16 residues. Germline CDR1 is MNHEY and CDR2 is SMNVEV (reference sequence). The V gene lost 5 bases and the J gene lost 2 bases, with 13 bases spanning the gap. The CDR3 loop is CASSEGRVAYNSPLHF. DNA for the CDR3: TGTGCCAGCAGTGAGGGGCGGGTCGCCTATAATTCACCCCTCCACTTT.

This rearrangement joins TRBV4-1 to TRBJ1-1; D not resolved. CDR3 length: 13 residues. CDR1 MGHRA and CDR2 YSYEKL come from the germline V gene. Trimming cost V 3 bases and J 1 base, with 6 bases left between them. Here the CDR3 reads CASSQGRNTEAFF. CDR3 nucleotides: TGCGCCAGCAGCCAGGGGAGGAACACTGAAGCTTTCTTT.

This chain uses TRBV27 with TRBJ2-2; D may correspond to TRBD1 or TRBD2 (5 bases each). Germline V gene data show CDR1 as MNHEY and CDR2 as SMNVEV (reference sequence). The CDR3 is 16 residues long. V gave up 0 bases and J gave up 4 bases, with 12 bases separating them. The CDR3 protein is CASSLSGVLGTGELFF. As DNA, the CDR3 is TGTGCCAGCAGTTTATCGGGGGTTTTGGGCACCGGGGAGCTGTTTTTT.

The chain is built from TRBV4-1 and TRBJ2-7, with TRBD2 identical over 7 bases. V lost 4 bases, J lost 4 bases, and 13 bases stayed unmatched. Germline V lookup: CDR1 MGHRA, CDR2 YSYEKL. The CDR3 covers 16 residues. Written as DNA, the CDR3 is TGCGCCAGCAGCCGGGGACCTACGGGGGAGGGATACGAGCAGTACTTC. This translates into CASSRGPTGEGYEQYF.

The chain has TRBV5-1 and TRBJ2-3; D is perhaps TRBD2 (6 bases). CDR1 SGHRS and CDR2 YFSETQ come from the germline V gene. V was shortened by 0 bases and J by 3 bases, with 11 bases between the two germline ends. The CDR3 runs 15 residues. The CDR3 sequence is CASSLAGDPTDTQYF. The CDR3 nucleotides are TGCGCCAGCAGCTTGGCGGGGGACCCAACAGATACGCAGTATTTT.

The rearrangement joins TRBV6-5 to TRBJ2-7; 9 bases are shared with TRBD1. There are 15 residues in the CDR3. CDR1 is MNHEY, CDR2 SVGAGI, per germline. V lost 5 bases to trimming and J lost 4 bases; unmatched junction nucleotides: 9. CDR3 loop: CASSLGQGPSYEQYF. CDR3 DNA: TGTGCCAGCAGTCTGGGACAGGGACCCTCTTACGAGCAGTACTTC.

The V call is TRBV5-1, the J call TRBJ2-7; 9 nucleotides agree with TRBD1. V lost 6 bases to trimming and J lost 5 bases; unmatched junction nucleotides: 9. CDR1 and CDR2 (germline): SGHRS, YFSETQ. The CDR3 has 14 residues. As DNA, the CDR3 is TGCGCCAGCACTGCCGGGACAGGGTTCGACGAGCAGTACTTC. Encoded protein: CASTAGTGFDEQYF.

This clone was detected once. The chain joins TRBV7-8 to TRBJ1-1; D unclear. Germline CDR1 is SGHVS and CDR2 is FQNEAQ. The length of the CDR3 is 17 residues. V lost 6 bases and J lost 0, with 20 bases in between. The CDR3 region has the DNA TGTGCCAGCAGTCCCGTGTTGGGCACCACCTTGAACACTGAAGCTTTCTTT. Its translation is CASSPVLGTTLNTEAFF.

This clone was detected only once. The CDR3 region is CATGTGPSYEQYF. The DNA for the CDR3 is TGCGCCACCGGGACAGGGCCCTCCTACGAGCAGTACTTC. V gene TRBV10-2 combines with J gene TRBJ2-7; 9 nucleotides match TRBD1. The CDR3 consists of 13 residues. The germline V gene encodes CDR1 WSHSY and CDR2 SAAADI. V lost 10 bases, J lost 0 bases, and 4 bases stayed unmatched.

This chain uses TRBV5-4 with TRBJ2-3, with 8 bases aligning to TRBD2. CDR3 length equals 15 residues. Germline loops: CDR1 SGHNT, CDR2 YYREEE (reference sequence). Trimming removed 2 bases from V and 4 bases from J; junction bases left unmatched: 6. The CDR3 spells CASSFMGLDADTQYF. CDR3 nucleotides: TGTGCCAGCAGCTTTATGGGACTAGACGCAGATACGCAGTATTTT.

The chain employs TRBV6-5 and TRBJ1-5, with TRBD1 identical over 7 bases. The CDR3 has 13 residues. V shed 6 bases and J 4 bases; nucleotides not matched to a gene: 3. Germline assignment: CDR1 MNHEY and CDR2 SVGAGI. The DNA of the CDR3 is TGTGCCAGCAGGCCGACAGGGAATCAGCCCCAGCATTTT. Translating gives CASRPTGNQPQHF.

The V gene is TRBV2, the J gene TRBJ1-6, with D possibly TRBD1 on 5 matching bases. The V end was cut by 5 bases, the J end by 6 bases, with 14 bases between. Germline CDR1 and CDR2: SNHLY and FYNNEI. This CDR3 contains 15 residues. For the CDR3, the DNA is TGTGCCAGCAGTTCTGCAGGGAAGACTAATTCACCCCTCCACTTT. Translation gives CASSSAGKTNSPLHF.